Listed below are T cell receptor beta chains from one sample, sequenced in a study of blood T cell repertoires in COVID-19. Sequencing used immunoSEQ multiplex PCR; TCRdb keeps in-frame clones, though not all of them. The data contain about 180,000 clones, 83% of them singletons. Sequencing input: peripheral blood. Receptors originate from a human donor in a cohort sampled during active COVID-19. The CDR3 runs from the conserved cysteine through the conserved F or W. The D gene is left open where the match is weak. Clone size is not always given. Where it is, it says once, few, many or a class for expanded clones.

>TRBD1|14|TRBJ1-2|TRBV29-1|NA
CSVEELTGRYGYTF
TGCAGCGTTGAAGAGTTGACAGGGCGTTATGGCTACACCTTC
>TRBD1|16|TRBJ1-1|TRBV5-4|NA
CASSTGVGTGGTEAFF
TGTGCCAGCAGCACGGGGGTTGGGACAGGGGGAACTGAAGCTTTCTTT
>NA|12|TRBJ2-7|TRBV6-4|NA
CASTLPSDEQYF
TGTGCCAGCACCCTACCTTCGGACGAGCAGTACTTC
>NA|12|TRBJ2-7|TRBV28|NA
CASSLWGHEQYF
TGTGCCAGCAGTTTATGGGGCCACGAGCAGTACTTC
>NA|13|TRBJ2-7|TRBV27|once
CASTGLSSYEQYF
TGTGCCAGCACCGGACTCTCCTCCTACGAGCAGTACTTC
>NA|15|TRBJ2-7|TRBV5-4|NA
CASSLGQTSSYEQYF
TGTGCCAGCAGCCTGGGACAAACCAGCTCCTACGAGCAGTACTTC
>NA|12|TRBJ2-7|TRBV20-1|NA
CSASRQAYEQYF
TGCAGTGCTAGTCGACAGGCTTACGAGCAGTACTTC
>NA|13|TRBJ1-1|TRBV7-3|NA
CASSFRLNTEAFF
TGTGCCAGCAGCTTCCGGTTGAACACTGAAGCTTTCTTT
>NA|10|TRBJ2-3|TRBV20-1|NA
CSANTDTQYF
TGCAGTGCCAACACAGATACGCAGTATTTT
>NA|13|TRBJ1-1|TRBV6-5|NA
CASSRTRNTEAFF
TGTGCCAGCAGTAGGACACGGAACACTGAAGCTTTCTTT
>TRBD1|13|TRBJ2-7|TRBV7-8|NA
CASRRQGSYEQYF
TGTGCCAGCAGGAGACAGGGGTCCTACGAGCAGTACTTC
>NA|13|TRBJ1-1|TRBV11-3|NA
CASSFNGNTEAFF
TGTGCCAGCAGCTTCAACGGGAACACTGAAGCTTTCTTT
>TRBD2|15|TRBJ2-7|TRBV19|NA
CASSEPGRSPYEQYF
TGTGCCAGTAGCGAACCCGGGAGGTCCCCCTACGAGCAGTACTTC
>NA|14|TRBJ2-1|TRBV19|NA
CASHRASADNEQFF
TGTGCCAGTCATCGGGCTAGCGCCGACAATGAGCAGTTCTTC
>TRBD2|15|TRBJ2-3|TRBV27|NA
CASSRWDYNTDTQYF
TGTGCCAGCAGTCGCTGGGACTATAACACAGATACGCAGTATTTT
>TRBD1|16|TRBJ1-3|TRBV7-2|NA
CASSPPGQGGGNTIYF
TGTGCCAGCAGCCCCCCTGGACAGGGAGGTGGAAACACCATATATTTT
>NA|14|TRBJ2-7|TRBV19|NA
CASSPRTDNYEQYF
TGTGCCAGTAGTCCCCGGACAGATAACTACGAGCAGTACTTC
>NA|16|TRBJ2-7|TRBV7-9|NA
CASSSQKPRGSYEQYF
TGTGCCAGCAGCTCCCAAAAGCCCAGGGGCTCCTACGAGCAGTACTTC
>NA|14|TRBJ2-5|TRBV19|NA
CASSMVGGQETQYF
TGTGCCAGTAGTATGGTAGGGGGTCAAGAGACCCAGTACTTC
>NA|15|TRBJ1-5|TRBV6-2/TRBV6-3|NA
CASSYSGEGPQPQHF
TGTGCCAGCAGTTACTCCGGGGAGGGCCCTCAGCCCCAGCATTTT
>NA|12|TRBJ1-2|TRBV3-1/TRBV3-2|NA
CASSQGSHRYTF
TGTGCCAGCAGCCAAGGAAGCCATCGCTACACCTTC
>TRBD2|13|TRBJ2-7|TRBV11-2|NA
CASSLEAGNEQYF
TGTGCCAGCAGCTTAGAAGCGGGGAACGAGCAGTACTTC
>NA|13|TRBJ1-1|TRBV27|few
CASSPGGVTEAFF
TGTGCCAGCAGTCCCGGCGGGGTGACTGAAGCTTTCTTT
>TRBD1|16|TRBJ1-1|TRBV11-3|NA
CASSFRSGTGPTEAFF
TGTGCCAGCAGCTTTCGGTCCGGGACAGGGCCCACTGAAGCTTTCTTT
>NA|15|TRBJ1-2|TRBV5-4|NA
CASTNRESSNYGYTF
TGTGCCAGCACTAACCGGGAGTCCTCTAACTATGGCTACACCTTC
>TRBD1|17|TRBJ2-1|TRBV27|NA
CASSLRVGQGAYNEQFF
TGTGCCAGCAGTTTACGGGTTGGACAGGGAGCATACAATGAGCAGTTCTTC
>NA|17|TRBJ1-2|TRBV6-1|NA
CASSEAGSLSGDYGYTF
TGTGCCAGCAGTGAAGCGGGGTCTTTGTCAGGGGACTATGGCTACACCTTC
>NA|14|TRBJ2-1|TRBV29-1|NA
CSVRAWRDDNEQFF
TGCAGCGTTCGGGCCTGGCGGGACGACAATGAGCAGTTCTTC
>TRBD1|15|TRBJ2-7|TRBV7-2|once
CASSSGTGAPYEQYF
TGTGCCAGCAGCTCCGGGACAGGGGCCCCCTACGAGCAGTACTTC
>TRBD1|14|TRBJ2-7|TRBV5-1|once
CASSQTGGSYEQYF
TGCGCCAGCAGCCAGACAGGGGGCTCCTACGAGCAGTACTTC
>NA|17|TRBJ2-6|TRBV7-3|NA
CASSLIWGPTGANVLTF
TGTGCCAGCAGCTTAATTTGGGGGCCGACTGGGGCCAACGTCCTGACTTTC
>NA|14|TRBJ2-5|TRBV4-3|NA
CASSQDRVRETQYF
TGCGCCAGCAGCCAAGACAGGGTTCGGGAGACCCAGTACTTC
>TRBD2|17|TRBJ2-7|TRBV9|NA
CASSVGTVSGSDYEQYF
TGTGCCAGCAGCGTAGGAACAGTTAGCGGGAGCGATTACGAGCAGTACTTC
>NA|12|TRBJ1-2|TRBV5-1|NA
CASSLDPGGYTF
TGCGCCAGCAGCTTGGACCCGGGGGGCTACACCTTC
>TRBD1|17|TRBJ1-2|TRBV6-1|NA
CASSEGFRTGGSYGYTF
TGTGCCAGCAGTGAAGGCTTCAGGACAGGCGGCAGCTATGGCTACACCTTC
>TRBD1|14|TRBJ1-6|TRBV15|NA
CATSDRGGNSPLHF
TGTGCCACCAGCGACAGGGGTGGGAATTCACCCCTCCACTTT
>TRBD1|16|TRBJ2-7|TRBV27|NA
CASRGTGGSPSYEQYF
TGTGCCAGCAGAGGGACAGGAGGGTCCCCCTCCTACGAGCAGTACTTC
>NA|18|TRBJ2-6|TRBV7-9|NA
CASSPRTGRVSGANVLTF
TGTGCCAGCAGCCCGCGGACAGGGAGGGTGTCTGGGGCCAACGTCCTGACTTTC
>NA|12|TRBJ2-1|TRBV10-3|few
CAIRDTNNEQFF
TGTGCCATCAGGGACACTAACAATGAGCAGTTCTTC
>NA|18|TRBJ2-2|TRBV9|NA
CAPRVGGAGGGNTGELFF
TGTGCCCCCCGCGTCGGCGGGGCGGGCGGGGGCAACACCGGGGAGCTGTTTTTT
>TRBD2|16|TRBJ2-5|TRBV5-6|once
CASSSLTSGGAETQYF
TGTGCCAGCAGCTCTTTGACTAGCGGGGGGGCTGAGACCCAGTACTTC
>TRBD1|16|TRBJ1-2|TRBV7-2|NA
CASSLGQGARGYGYTF
TGTGCCAGCAGCTTAGGTCAGGGGGCGCGCGGCTATGGCTACACCTTC
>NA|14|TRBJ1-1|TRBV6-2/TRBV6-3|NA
CASSYRGGLTEAFF
TGTGCCAGCAGTTACAGGGGAGGTTTGACTGAAGCTTTCTTT
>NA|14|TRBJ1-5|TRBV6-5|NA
CASSPLWGDQPQHF
TGTGCCAGCAGCCCCCTTTGGGGGGATCAGCCCCAGCATTTT
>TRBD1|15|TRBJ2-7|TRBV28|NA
CASRSHGTGDYEQYF
TGTGCCAGCCGGTCACACGGGACAGGAGACTACGAGCAGTACTTC